Given below is one T cell receptor (beta chain) in context. V was shortened by 4 bases and J by 8 bases, with 12 bases between the two germline ends. The CDR3 spans 13 residues. The germline gives CDR1 SGHDN, CDR2 FVKESK. Original data processing: From reference gene primer amplification, estimates of nucleated cell counts were derived. Data came from immunoSEQ multiplex PCR; TCRdb stores just in-frame clones and leaves some out. V and J calls and clone size come straight from that table; D and trimming were deduced from the DNA. The repertoire holds 55,000 to 75,000 clones, with less than 75% as singletons. The data were obtained in a study of blood T cell repertoires in COVID-19.

The rearrangement joins TRBV14 to TRBJ1-5, with D possibly TRBD1 on 5 matching bases. The receptor comes from a man in his fifties or sixties with acute or convalescent COVID-19. Sequenced sample: peripheral blood. CDR3 DNA: TGTGCCAGCAGCCGAGAACGGGGGGAGCCCCAGCATTTT. Encoded protein: CASSRERGEPQHF.